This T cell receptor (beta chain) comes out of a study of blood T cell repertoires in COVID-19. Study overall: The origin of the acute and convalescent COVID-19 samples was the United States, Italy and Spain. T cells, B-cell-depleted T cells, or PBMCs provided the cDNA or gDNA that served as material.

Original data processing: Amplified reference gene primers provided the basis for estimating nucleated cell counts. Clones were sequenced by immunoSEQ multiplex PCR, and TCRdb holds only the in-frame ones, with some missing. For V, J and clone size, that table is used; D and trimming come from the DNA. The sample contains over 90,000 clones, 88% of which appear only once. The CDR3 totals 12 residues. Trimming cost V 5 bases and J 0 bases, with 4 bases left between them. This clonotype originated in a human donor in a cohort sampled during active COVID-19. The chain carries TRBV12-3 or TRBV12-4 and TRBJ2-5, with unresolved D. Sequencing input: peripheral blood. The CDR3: CASSRYQETQYF. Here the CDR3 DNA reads TGTGCCAGCAGTCGGTACCAAGAGACCCAGTACTTC.